The entry that follows covers one T cell receptor beta chain sequence. Its antigen is still unknown. The sample comes from a study of T cell responses to AZD1222 COVID-19 vaccine. Study outcomes and limitations: When two AZD1222 doses had been given, Spike-specific TCR breadth and depth rose. Repertoires were obtained solely post-peak T cell response. Seropositivity was recorded at baseline in only six AZD1222 recipients.

Using immunoSEQ multiplex PCR, the repertoire was profiled, and TCRdb retains in-frame clones only, with some absent. The top ten hold 7.5% to 9.5% of the sample, which has 150,000 or so clones, 85% to 95% seen once. Trimming pared 4 bases from V and 1 base from J, leaving 7 bases between. This CDR3 contains 13 residues. The chain couples TRBV12-3 or TRBV12-4 to TRBJ1-2, with D unresolved. This sequence was found in an adult in good health. The starting material was peripheral blood, obtained on day 0 of AZD1222 vaccination. The CDR3 DNA reads as TGTGCCAGCAGTTCGGAAAATAACTATGGCTACACCTTC. It is translated as CASSSENNYGYTF.